This is a list of T cell receptor beta chains from one sample in a study of shared clonotypes between healthy human individuals. Clones were sequenced by immunoSEQ multiplex PCR, and TCRdb holds only the in-frame ones, with some missing. The sample includes some 470,000 clones, over 65% seen only once; the top ten take over 10%. The sequencing input was PBMCs. The receptors here all came from a woman in her 40s in good health. Some clones in this sample may be carry-over from other donors' samples. Each CDR3 is given with its conserved first and last residue. Fields, in order: J gene, V gene, CDR3 protein.

j_gene: TRBJ2-5; v_gene: TRBV27; CDR3aa: CASSPPGLAGAGETQYF
j_gene: TRBJ2-7; v_gene: TRBV5-4; CDR3aa: CASSSRTGTYEQYF
j_gene: TRBJ1-5; v_gene: TRBV18; CDR3aa: CASSKQGDQPQHF
j_gene: TRBJ1-2; v_gene: TRBV7-2; CDR3aa: CASSPWTFGSGYTF
j_gene: TRBJ2-7; v_gene: TRBV10-2; CDR3aa: CASRVTPWGGEQYF
j_gene: TRBJ1-6; v_gene: TRBV29-1; CDR3aa: CSVTTTTGADSPLHF
j_gene: TRBJ1-2; v_gene: TRBV5-1; CDR3aa: CASSLAIRTGDRRTF
j_gene: TRBJ1-1; v_gene: TRBV5-1; CDR3aa: CASSLQGGGTEAFF
j_gene: TRBJ2-3; v_gene: TRBV30; CDR3aa: CAWSVQGADTQYF
j_gene: TRBJ1-2; v_gene: TRBV7-3; CDR3aa: CASSSAPGDYGYTF
j_gene: TRBJ2-7; v_gene: TRBV28; CDR3aa: CASTSDRPPYEQYF
j_gene: TRBJ2-2; v_gene: TRBV7-2; CDR3aa: CASSPRTSRGELFF
j_gene: TRBJ2-7; v_gene: TRBV29-1; CDR3aa: CSAGWGQGAYEQYF
j_gene: TRBJ2-7; v_gene: TRBV7-2; CDR3aa: CASSSPRTSGRYEQYF
j_gene: TRBJ2-1; v_gene: TRBV9; CDR3aa: CASSVEQGTVPSSYNEQFF
j_gene: TRBJ2-1; v_gene: TRBV5-4; CDR3aa: CASSAAGGIYNEQFF
j_gene: TRBJ1-1; v_gene: TRBV28; CDR3aa: CASSRPGSTEAFF
j_gene: TRBJ2-3; v_gene: TRBV7-3; CDR3aa: CASSLGLAGDTQYF
j_gene: TRBJ2-5; v_gene: TRBV15; CDR3aa: CATSRDSGGEETQYF
j_gene: TRBJ2-1; v_gene: TRBV16; CDR3aa: CASSQVAGGVEQFF
j_gene: TRBJ2-1; v_gene: TRBV29-1; CDR3aa: CSVENYNEQFF